Below, 16 T cell receptor beta chains from the same sample are listed, as sequenced in a study of cytomegalovirus exposure and HLA in healthy donors. The protocol was immunoSEQ multiplex PCR, while the TCRdb copy is restricted to in-frame clones and leaves out a portion. The sample carries under 200,000 clones, about 90% recorded once. Sequencing used PBMCs. These receptors were collected from a woman aged 18-29 years in good health and CMV-seropositive.

The J gene is TRBJ1-2, the V gene TRBV19; D gene ambiguous. This CDR3 region has 15 residues. V was pared by 3 bases and J by 9 bases, with 20 bases between. CDR1 and CDR2 from the germline V gene are LNHDA and SQIVND (reference sequence). CDR3 amino acids: CASSILAEETRSYTF. In DNA, the CDR3 is TGTGCCAGTAGTATCCTAGCTGAAGAGACGAGGAGCTACACCTTC.

The chain couples TRBV10-1 to TRBJ1-1; a weak D match, TRBD1 (6 bases). Germline V gene sequence: CDR1 WNHNN, CDR2 SYGVQD (reference sequence). This CDR3 comprises 11 residues. Trimming shortened V by 3 bases and J by 11 bases, and 10 bases separated the two germline ends. The CDR3 spells CASSEGGSAFF. The CDR3 DNA reads TGCGCCAGCAGTGAAGGGGGAAGCGCTTTCTTT.

CDR3 residues: CAWSTGYNQPQHF. CDR3 bases: TGTGCCTGGAGTACGGGGTACAATCAGCCCCAGCATTTT. The chain carries TRBV30 and TRBJ1-5, with unresolved D. Germline values: CDR1 GTSNPN, CDR2 SVGIG (reference sequence). With 2 bases removed from V and 3 bases from J, the gap between germline ends came to 8 bases. The CDR3 sequence is 13 residues long.

This clone was seen only once. The V gene is TRBV21-1, the J gene TRBJ2-7; the table assigns TRBD1, which was not confirmed against the DNA. TRBV21-1 is tagged as a pseudogene. The CDR3 extends over 13 amino acids. In nucleotides, the CDR3 is TGTGCCAGCAGCAGGCCAAGAATCTACGAGCAGTACTTC. Amino acids: CASSRPRIYEQYF.

A single count supports this clone. The chain joins TRBV9 to TRBJ2-1; 13 nucleotides agree with TRBD2. V gave up 0 bases and J gave up 9 bases; unmatched junction bases: 3. Per germline, CDR1 SGDLS and CDR2 YYNGEE. CDR3 size: 15 residues. DNA of the CDR3: TGTGCCAGCAGCGTAGGACTAGCGGGAGGATCTGAGCAGTTCTTC. Its protein is CASSVGLAGGSEQFF.

This chain joins TRBV7-9 and TRBJ2-7, with D possibly matching TRBD2 (5 bases). The CDR3 extends over 14 amino acids. V was clipped by 0 bases and J by 0 bases, with 6 bases between them. Germline assignment: CDR1 SEHNR and CDR2 FQNEAQ (reference sequence). DNA for the CDR3: TGTGCCAGCAGCTTAGCGGGGAGCTCCTACGAGCAGTACTTC. Amino acids: CASSLAGSSYEQYF.

The genes are TRBV5-4 and TRBJ2-5; the match to TRBD2 covers 8 bases. J lost 4 bases, V lost 0 bases, and 5 bases had no gene match. The CDR3 totals 15 residues. Germline CDR1 and CDR2: SGHNT and YYREEE (reference sequence). The CDR3 here is CASSLAGLGGETQYF. As DNA, the CDR3 is TGTGCCAGCAGCTTGGCGGGACTAGGAGGAGAGACCCAGTACTTC. The complete variable domain, with remaining parts taken from reference TRBV5-4 and TRBJ2-5, reads ETGVTQSPTHLIKTRGQQVTLRCSSQSGHNTVSWYQQALGQGPQFIFQYYREEENGRGNFPPRFSGLQFPNYSSELNVNALELDDSALYLCASSLAGLGGETQYFGPGTRLLVL.

The chain combines TRBV7-7 with TRBJ2-3; 9 bases fit TRBD2. Germline V gives CDR1 SSHAT, CDR2 FNYEAQ (reference sequence). The CDR3 sequence is 15 residues long. V dropped 5 bases and J dropped 3; count of bases not matched to a gene: 6. Here the CDR3 DNA reads TGTGCCAGCAGCCTTAGCGGGAGAACGACAGATACGCAGTATTTT. Translation gives CASSLSGRTTDTQYF.

V usage is TRBV7-6 and J usage is TRBJ2-3; TRBD1 aligns across 8 bases. The CDR3 totals 16 residues. Trimming at V came to 8 bases and at J to 3 bases, leaving 13 bases not matched to a gene. CDR1 and CDR2 (germline): SGHVS, FNYEAQ. The CDR3 nucleotides are TGTGCCAGCCGGCTACTCACAGGGGGAGGAACAGATACGCAGTATTTT. Its protein is CASRLLTGGGTDTQYF.

The chain joins TRBV29-1 to TRBJ2-5, with 11 bases aligning to TRBD1. CDR3 length: 15 amino acids. V trimming: 2 bases; J trimming: 5 bases; junction bases outside the gene matches: 7. Germline CDR1 and CDR2: SQVTM and ANQGSEA. The CDR3 nucleotides are TGCAGCGTTGAAACGGACAGGGGGCGGGGGGAGACCCAGTACTTC. This codes for CSVETDRGRGETQYF.

The V and J genes are TRBV9 and TRBJ2-3; D is unclear. V was clipped by 0 bases and J by 4 bases, with 15 bases between them. The CDR3 is made up of 16 amino acids. Germline V gene data show CDR1 as SGDLS and CDR2 as YYNGEE. The CDR3, as DNA: TGTGCCAGCAGCGTAGGGAGCCTAGTGGCGGCAGATACGCAGTATTTT. It codes for CASSVGSLVAADTQYF.

V gene TRBV15 combines with J gene TRBJ1-5, with D maybe TRBD1 (5 bases). Germline CDR1 reads LNHNV; CDR2 reads YYDKDF (reference sequence). V was trimmed by 1 base and J by 3 bases, leaving 13 bases between them. This CDR3 spans 16 amino acids. The DNA for the CDR3 is TGTGCCACCAGCAGAGGTGACAGTATGATCAATCAGCCCCAGCATTTT. This gives the protein CATSRGDSMINQPQHF. The whole variable domain, filled in from reference TRBV15 and TRBJ1-5, reads DAMVIQNPRYQVTQFGKPVTLSCSQTLNHNVMYWYQQKSSQAPKLLFHYYDKDFNNEADTPDNFQSRRPNTSFCFLDIRSPGLGDTAMYLCATSRGDSMINQPQHFGDGTRLSIL.

This sequence joins TRBV5-1 and TRBJ2-1; maybe TRBD1 (5 bases). Trimming took 4 bases from V and 6 from J, leaving 11 bases between them. CDR1 and CDR2 from the germline V gene are SGHRS and YFSETQ. The CDR3 contains 13 residues. This CDR3 is CASSNQGVNEQFF. In nucleotides, the CDR3 is TGCGCCAGCAGCAATCAAGGGGTCAATGAGCAGTTCTTC.

The chain employs TRBV18 and TRBJ2-7; possible D gene TRBD2, 6 bases. CDR1 is KGHSH, CDR2 LQKENI, per germline. The V gene lost 5 bases and the J gene lost 4 bases, with 24 bases spanning the gap. This CDR3 comprises 17 residues. The CDR3 DNA follows: TGTGCCAGCTCATATGGTCGGTTGGGGGGAACCCCTTACGAGCAGTACTTC. This encodes CASSYGRLGGTPYEQYF.

This clone was observed once. The V and J genes are TRBV2 and TRBJ2-5; the D is unclear. Germline V gene lookup returns CDR1 SNHLY and CDR2 FYNNEI. Trimming cost V 0 bases and J 0 bases, with 8 bases left between them. There are 15 residues in the CDR3. DNA of the CDR3: TGTGCCAGCAGTGAAGCGGAGCAAGACCAAGAGACCCAGTACTTC. Residues: CASSEAEQDQETQYF.

The chain uses TRBV4-2 and TRBJ1-5; 10 positions agree with TRBD1. V dropped 2 bases and J dropped 4; count of bases not matched to a gene: 2. The germline V gene has CDR1 LGHNA and CDR2 YNFKEQ. This CDR3 has 15 amino acids. The CDR3 coding sequence is TGTGCCAGCAGCCAACTGGACAGGGGGAATCAGCCCCAGCATTTT. Amino acids: CASSQLDRGNQPQHF.